A single sample gave rise to the 5 T cell receptor beta chains below, sequenced in a study of cytomegalovirus exposure and HLA in healthy donors. PCR employed 60 Vbeta and 13 Jbeta primers. Clones were read by immunoSEQ multiplex PCR, and TCRdb kept only the in-frame ones, dropping some. Of roughly 120,000 clones in the sample, less than 20% were seen once. Material: PBMCs. The receptors come from a woman aged 18-30 years in good health and CMV-seronegative.

This chain uses TRBV21-1 with TRBJ2-5; TRBD1, the table's D call, was not compared with the DNA. TRBV21-1 is a known pseudogene. The CDR3 is 16 amino acids. The chain's CDR3 is CASRGLTGIPQETQYF. CDR3 DNA sequence: TGTGCCAGCAGAGGGTTAACAGGGATCCCCCAAGAGACCCAGTACTTC.

J is TRBJ1-4 and V is TRBV2, with a tentative D call TRBD1 (5 bases). The V gene lost 6 bases and the J gene lost 4 bases, with 15 bases spanning the gap. The CDR3 consists of 15 residues. Germline V gives CDR1 SNHLY, CDR2 FYNNEI. The CDR3 DNA reads as TGTGCCAGCAGGCAAGACAGTGCCGATAATGAAAAACTGTTTTTT. Residues: CASRQDSADNEKLFF.

J is TRBJ2-1 and V is TRBV19, with 7 bases lining up with TRBD1. CDR1 is LNHDA and CDR2 is SQIVND in the germline V gene (reference sequence). Unmatched junction bases numbered 13, after V lost 5 bases and J lost 6 bases. The CDR3 has 16 residues. CDR3 in amino acids: CASSPSQGTIGNEQFF. Written as DNA, the CDR3 is TGTGCCAGTAGTCCCTCACAGGGGACCATTGGCAATGAGCAGTTCTTC.

This clone was counted a few times. The chain couples TRBV29-1 to TRBJ2-3; 8 bases align to TRBD2. CDR1 is SQVTM and CDR2 is ANQGSEA in the germline V gene. The CDR3 runs to 13 residues. The trim removed 7 bases at V and 6 bases at J, leaving 9 bases unmatched. The CDR3, as DNA: TGCAGCGCCGGGAGCGGGAGCTGGGATACGCAGTATTTT. Encoded protein: CSAGSGSWDTQYF.

This clone was observed a handful of times. The chain carries TRBV4-1 and TRBJ1-5; 7 bases map to TRBD1. Germline values: CDR1 MGHRA, CDR2 YSYEKL. The CDR3 contains 14 residues. Unmatched junction bases numbered 1, after V lost 0 bases and J lost 5 bases. In DNA, the CDR3 is TGCGCCAGCAGCCAAGAACAGGGGCATCAGCCCCAGCATTTT. This gives the protein CASSQEQGHQPQHF.